This TCR beta chain was captured by sequencing in a study of T cells after yellow fever vaccination. The study, taken as a whole, reports: There was a small share of clonotypes that showed up in both the CD4 and CD8 compartments. Among primary-vaccination clones, most reappeared after the booster, at just under 98% for CD4 and around 90% for CD8.

Template switching by 5'RACE produced TCR cDNA, adding a universal primer site and UMIs. TCRdb re-called the 5' RACE reads through MiXCR, storing one row per CDR3 protein. The sample gives approximately 110,000 distinct CDR3 sequences, about 7% of which show up once; roughly 2.6% is in the top ten. The table lists this clonotype with many counts. Its specificity is not known. This CDR3 has 14 residues. The V end lost 7 bases, the J end lost 0 bases, and 9 bases lay between the germline ends. The sequence came from a man younger than 35 who received the YFV17D yellow fever vaccine. Sequences were derived from CD4+ T cells sorted from PBMCs, sampled approximately 11 days after the first yellow fever vaccination. This chain links TRBV12-3 or TRBV12-4 with TRBJ2-2, with D possibly matching TRBD1 (5 bases). CDR3 loop: CASTRQSNTGELFF. CDR3 sequence (DNA): TGTGCCAGCACAAGACAGTCGAACACCGGGGAGCTGTTTTTT.